A selection of T cell receptor beta chains follows, all from one sample in a study of CXCR3-negative and CXCR3-positive naive CD8 T cells. Reanalyzing the 5' RACE reads, TCRdb keeps one entry per CDR3 protein, without DNA. The sample data list 56,000 or so distinct CDR3 sequences. The specimen sequenced was memory CD8+ T cells from blood. Every receptor here comes from a human donor in good health. Some clones in this sample may be carry-over from other donors' samples. Both conserved end residues are part of each CDR3. Clone size appears in some rows only: once, few, many, or a class for an expanded clone.

j_call v_call clone_size cdr3_aa
TRBJ1-1 TRBV29-1 - CSSDGPAPNTEAFF
TRBJ2-7 TRBV20-1 - CSARLAGLDEQYF
TRBJ2-7 TRBV19 - CASSLFAGNAQPYEQYF
TRBJ1-2 TRBV7-9 medium-sized CASSLHEISYGYTF
TRBJ2-3 TRBV20-1 - CSVSDRALTTQYF
TRBJ2-7 TRBV20-1 - CSAMPLAGGFYEQYF
TRBJ2-3 TRBV7-3 - CASSGGTGEITTDTQYF
TRBJ2-5 TRBV7-8 - CASSLVLNNQETQYF
TRBJ1-1 TRBV6-2/TRBV6-3 - CASSYRVEFDEAFF
TRBJ2-6 TRBV5-1 - CASRLNRAGANVLTF
TRBJ1-3 TRBV29-1 - CSVLQGAEFNGNTIYF
TRBJ2-5 TRBV7-2 - CASSLELAGSETQYF
TRBJ2-3 TRBV7-6 - CASSLGQGPDTQYF
TRBJ2-5 TRBV12-3/TRBV12-4 - CASSSDRDSYQETQYF
TRBJ2-2 TRBV29-1 - CSVEEDRGGPGELFF
TRBJ2-1 TRBV20-1 - CSARDNLAGVSNEQFF
TRBJ2-3 TRBV6-4 - CASSDSGGVGRDTQYF
TRBJ2-7 TRBV29-1 - CSVVEDPSYEQYF
TRBJ2-1 TRBV19 - CATRQGGTYNEQFF
TRBJ2-7 TRBV6-2/TRBV6-3 - CASNKREAAYEQYF
TRBJ2-3 TRBV11-2 - CASSVRGLADSTDTQYF
TRBJ2-5 TRBV13 - CASSLGDEETQYF